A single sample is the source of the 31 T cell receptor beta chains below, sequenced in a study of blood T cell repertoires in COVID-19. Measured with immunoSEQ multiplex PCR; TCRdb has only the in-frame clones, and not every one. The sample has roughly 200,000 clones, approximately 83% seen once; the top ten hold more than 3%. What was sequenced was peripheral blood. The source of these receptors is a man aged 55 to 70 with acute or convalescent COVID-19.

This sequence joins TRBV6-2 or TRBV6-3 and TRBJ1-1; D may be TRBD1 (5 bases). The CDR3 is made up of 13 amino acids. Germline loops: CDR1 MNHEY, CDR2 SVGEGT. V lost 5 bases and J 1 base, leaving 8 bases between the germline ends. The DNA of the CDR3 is TGTGCCAGCAGTGACAGAGAGAACACTGAAGCTTTCTTT. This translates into CASSDRENTEAFF.

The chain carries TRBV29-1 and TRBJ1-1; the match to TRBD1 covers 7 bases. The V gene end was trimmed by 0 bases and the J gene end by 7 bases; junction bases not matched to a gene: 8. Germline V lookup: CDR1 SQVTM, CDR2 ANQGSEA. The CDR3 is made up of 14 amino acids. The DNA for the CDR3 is TGCAGCGTTGAAGAGGGCAGGGGGTTTATTGAAGCTTTCTTT. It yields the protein CSVEEGRGFIEAFF.

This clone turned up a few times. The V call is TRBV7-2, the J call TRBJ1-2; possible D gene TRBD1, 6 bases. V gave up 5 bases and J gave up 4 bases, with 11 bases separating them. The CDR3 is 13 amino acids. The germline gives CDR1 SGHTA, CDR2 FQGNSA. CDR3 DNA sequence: TGTGCCAGCAGCCAGAGGGGGTCCTATGGCTACACCTTC. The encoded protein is CASSQRGSYGYTF.

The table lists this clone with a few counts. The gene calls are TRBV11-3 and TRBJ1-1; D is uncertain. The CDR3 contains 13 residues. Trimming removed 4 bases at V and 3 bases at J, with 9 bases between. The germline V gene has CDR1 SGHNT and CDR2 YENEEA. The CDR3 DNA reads TGTGCCAGCAGCTCGACGACTTACACTGAAGCTTTCTTT. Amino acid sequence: CASSSTTYTEAFF.

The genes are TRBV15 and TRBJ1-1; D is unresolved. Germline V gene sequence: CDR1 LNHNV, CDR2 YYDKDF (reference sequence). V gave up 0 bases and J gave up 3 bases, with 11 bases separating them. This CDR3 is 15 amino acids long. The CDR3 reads CATSRDTSPYTEAFF. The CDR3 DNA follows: TGTGCCACCAGCAGAGATACGAGCCCCTACACTGAAGCTTTCTTT.

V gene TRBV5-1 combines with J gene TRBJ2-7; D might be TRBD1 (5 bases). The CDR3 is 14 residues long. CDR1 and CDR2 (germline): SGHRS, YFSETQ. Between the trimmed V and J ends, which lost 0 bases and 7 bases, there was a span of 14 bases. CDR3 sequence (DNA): TGCGCCAGCAGCTTGGGGGGCTATAGCAGAGAGCAGTACTTC. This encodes CASSLGGYSREQYF.

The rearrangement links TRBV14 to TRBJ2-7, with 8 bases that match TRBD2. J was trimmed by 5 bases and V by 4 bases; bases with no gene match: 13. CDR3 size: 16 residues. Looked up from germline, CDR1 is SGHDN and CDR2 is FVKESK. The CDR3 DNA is TGTGCCAGCAGCCCCTTTGGAGCGGGAGAATCCCACGAGCAGTACTTC. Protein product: CASSPFGAGESHEQYF. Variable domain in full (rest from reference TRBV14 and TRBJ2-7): EAGVTQFPSHSVIEKGQTVTLRCDPISGHDNLYWYRRVMGKEIKFLLHFVKESKQDESGMPNNRFLAERTGGTYSTLKVQPAELEDSGVYFCASSPFGAGESHEQYFGPGTRLTVT.

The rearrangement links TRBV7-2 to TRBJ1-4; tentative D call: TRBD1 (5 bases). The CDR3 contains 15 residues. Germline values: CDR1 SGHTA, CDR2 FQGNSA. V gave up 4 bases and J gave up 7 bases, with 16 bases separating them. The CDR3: CASSSWTSIGEKLFF. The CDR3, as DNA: TGTGCCAGCAGCTCGTGGACATCCATTGGTGAAAAACTGTTTTTT.

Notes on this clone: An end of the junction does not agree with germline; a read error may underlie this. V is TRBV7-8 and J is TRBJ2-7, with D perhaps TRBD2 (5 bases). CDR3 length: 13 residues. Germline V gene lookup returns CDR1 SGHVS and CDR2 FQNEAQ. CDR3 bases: TGTGCCAGCAGCTTAGCGGGAGCGTACGGGCAGTACTTC. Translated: CASSLAGAYGQYF.

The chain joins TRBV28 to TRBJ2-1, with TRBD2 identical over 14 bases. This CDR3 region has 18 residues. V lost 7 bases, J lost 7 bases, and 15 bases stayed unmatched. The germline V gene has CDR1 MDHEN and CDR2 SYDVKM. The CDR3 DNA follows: TGTGCCAGCATTGGGGGACTAGCGGGAGTCGGCGGGAGGAATGAGCAGTTCTTC. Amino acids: CASIGGLAGVGGRNEQFF.

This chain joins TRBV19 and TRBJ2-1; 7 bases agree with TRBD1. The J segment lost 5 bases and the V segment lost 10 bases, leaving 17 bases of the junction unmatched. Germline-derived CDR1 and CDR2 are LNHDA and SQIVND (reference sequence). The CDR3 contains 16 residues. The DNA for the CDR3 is TGTGCCAATCAAGCCCGACCGGGACAGCAGCACAATGAGCAGTTCTTC. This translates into CANQARPGQQHNEQFF.

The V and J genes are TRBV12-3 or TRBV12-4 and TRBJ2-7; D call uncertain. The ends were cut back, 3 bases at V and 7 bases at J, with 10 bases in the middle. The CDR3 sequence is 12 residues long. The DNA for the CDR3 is TGTGCCAGCAGTTTTTCAGGCCAAGAGCAGTACTTC. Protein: CASSFSGQEQYF.

As DNA, the CDR3 is TGCGCCAGCAGCCGCCTACAGGGGGAAACTAATGAAAAACTGTTTTTT. Protein sequence: CASSRLQGETNEKLFF. The chain links TRBV4-3 to TRBJ1-4; 8 bases align to TRBD1. V lost 4 bases and J lost 1; bases outside the gene matches: 5. The CDR3 has 16 residues. Germline lookup yields CDR1 LGHNA and CDR2 YSLEER.

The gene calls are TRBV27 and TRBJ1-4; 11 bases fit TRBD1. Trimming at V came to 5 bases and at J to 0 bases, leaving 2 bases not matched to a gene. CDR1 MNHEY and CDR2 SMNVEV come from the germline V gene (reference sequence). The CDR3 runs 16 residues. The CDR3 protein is CASSRTGGATNEKLFF. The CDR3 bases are TGTGCCAGCAGTCGGACAGGGGGCGCAACTAATGAAAAACTGTTTTTT.

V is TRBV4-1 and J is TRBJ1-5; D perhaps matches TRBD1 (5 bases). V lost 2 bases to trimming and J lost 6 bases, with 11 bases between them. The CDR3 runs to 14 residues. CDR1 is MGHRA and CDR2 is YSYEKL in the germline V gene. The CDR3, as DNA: TGCGCCAGCAGCCAATCGGGGGGAGGTCAGCCCCAGCATTTT. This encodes CASSQSGGGQPQHF.

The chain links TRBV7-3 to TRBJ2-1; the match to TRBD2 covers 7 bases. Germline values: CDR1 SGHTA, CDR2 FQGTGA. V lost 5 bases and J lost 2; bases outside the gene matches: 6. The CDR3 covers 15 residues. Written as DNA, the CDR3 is TGTGCCAGCAGCCCAAGCGGGATTACCTACAATGAGCAGTTCTTC. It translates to CASSPSGITYNEQFF.

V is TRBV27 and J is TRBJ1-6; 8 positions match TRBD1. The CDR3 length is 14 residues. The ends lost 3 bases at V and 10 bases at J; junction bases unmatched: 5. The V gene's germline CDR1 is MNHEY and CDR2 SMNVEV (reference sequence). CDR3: CASSLTGEYSPLHF. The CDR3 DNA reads TGTGCCAGCAGTTTGACAGGGGAATACTCACCCCTCCACTTT.

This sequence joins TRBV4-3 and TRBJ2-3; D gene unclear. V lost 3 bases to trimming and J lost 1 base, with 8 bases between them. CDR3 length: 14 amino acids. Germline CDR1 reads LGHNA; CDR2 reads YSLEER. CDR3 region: CASSQIGGTDTQYF. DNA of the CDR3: TGCGCCAGCAGCCAGATAGGAGGCACAGATACGCAGTATTTT.

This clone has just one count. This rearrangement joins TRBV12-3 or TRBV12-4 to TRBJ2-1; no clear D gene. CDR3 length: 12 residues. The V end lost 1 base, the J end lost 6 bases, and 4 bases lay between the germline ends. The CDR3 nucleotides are TGTGCCAGCAGTTTAGGACTCAATGAGCAGTTCTTC. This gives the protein CASSLGLNEQFF.

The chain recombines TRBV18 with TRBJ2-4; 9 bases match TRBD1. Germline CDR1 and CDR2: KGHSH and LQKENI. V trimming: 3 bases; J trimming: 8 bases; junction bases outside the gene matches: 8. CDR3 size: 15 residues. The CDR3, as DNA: TGTGCCAGCTCACCCACAGGGGGCGCGAGGGACATTCAGTACTTC. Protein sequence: CASSPTGGARDIQYF.

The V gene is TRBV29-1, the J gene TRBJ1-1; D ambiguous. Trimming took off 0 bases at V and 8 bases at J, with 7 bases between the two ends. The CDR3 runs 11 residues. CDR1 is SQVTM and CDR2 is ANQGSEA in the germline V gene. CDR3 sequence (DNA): TGCAGCGTTGAAGATAAGCGGGAAGCTTTCTTT. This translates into CSVEDKREAFF.

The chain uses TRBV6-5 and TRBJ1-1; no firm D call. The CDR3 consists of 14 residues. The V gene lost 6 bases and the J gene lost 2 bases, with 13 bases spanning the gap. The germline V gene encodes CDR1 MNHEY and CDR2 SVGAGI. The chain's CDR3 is CASRYDGDNTEAFF. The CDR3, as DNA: TGTGCCAGCAGATACGACGGGGATAACACTGAAGCTTTCTTT.

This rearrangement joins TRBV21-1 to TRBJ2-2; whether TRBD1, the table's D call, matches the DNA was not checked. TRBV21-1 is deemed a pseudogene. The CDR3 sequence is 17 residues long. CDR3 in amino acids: CASSMGPVRPGTGELFF. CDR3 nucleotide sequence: TGTGCCAGCAGCATGGGGCCGGTGCGGCCGGGTACCGGGGAGCTGTTTTTT.

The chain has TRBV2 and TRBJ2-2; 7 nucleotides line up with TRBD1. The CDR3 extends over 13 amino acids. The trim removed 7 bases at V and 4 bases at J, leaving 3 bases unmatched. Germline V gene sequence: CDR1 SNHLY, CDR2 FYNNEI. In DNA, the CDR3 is TGTGCCAGCACCGGGGACAGCACCGGGGAGCTGTTTTTT. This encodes CASTGDSTGELFF.

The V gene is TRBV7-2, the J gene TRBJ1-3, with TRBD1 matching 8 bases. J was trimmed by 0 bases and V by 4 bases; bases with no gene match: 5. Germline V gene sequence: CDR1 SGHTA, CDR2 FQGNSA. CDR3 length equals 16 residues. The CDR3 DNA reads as TGTGCCAGCAGCTCGGGACAGGCCGCCTCTGGAAACACCATATATTTT. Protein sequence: CASSSGQAASGNTIYF.

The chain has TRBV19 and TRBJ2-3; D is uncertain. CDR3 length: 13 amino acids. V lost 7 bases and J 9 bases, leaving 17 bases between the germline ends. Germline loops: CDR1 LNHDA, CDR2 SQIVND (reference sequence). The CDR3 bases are TGTGCCAGTACCCCCGGCTTCGGAGCGACGCAGTATTTT. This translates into CASTPGFGATQYF.

The CDR3 spells CASSFNIYNSPLHF. The CDR3, as DNA: TGTGCCAGCAGCTTCAACATTTATAATTCACCCCTCCACTTT. This rearrangement joins TRBV7-2 to TRBJ1-6, with unresolved D. The CDR3 extends over 14 amino acids. Trimming stripped 3 bases from V and 4 bases from J, with 7 bases between. Germline V gene sequence: CDR1 SGHTA, CDR2 FQGNSA.

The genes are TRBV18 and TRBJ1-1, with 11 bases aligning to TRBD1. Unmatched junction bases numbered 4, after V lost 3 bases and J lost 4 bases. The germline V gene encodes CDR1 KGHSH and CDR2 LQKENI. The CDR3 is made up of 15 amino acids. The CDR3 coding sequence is TGTGCCAGCTCACCTGCCGGGACAGGGGGCACTGAAGCTTTCTTT. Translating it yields CASSPAGTGGTEAFF.

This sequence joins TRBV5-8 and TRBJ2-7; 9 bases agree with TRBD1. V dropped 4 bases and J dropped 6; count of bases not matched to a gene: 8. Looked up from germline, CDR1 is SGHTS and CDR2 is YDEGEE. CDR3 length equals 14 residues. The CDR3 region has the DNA TGTGCCAGCAGCACGCGGACAGGGGTCGCCGAGCAGTACTTC. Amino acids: CASSTRTGVAEQYF.

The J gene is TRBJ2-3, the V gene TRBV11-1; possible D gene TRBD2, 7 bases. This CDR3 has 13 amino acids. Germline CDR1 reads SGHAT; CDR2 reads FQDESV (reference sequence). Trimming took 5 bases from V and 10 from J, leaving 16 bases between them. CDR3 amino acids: CASSRLGGAAQYF. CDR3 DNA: TGTGCCAGCAGCCGCCTGGGGGGGGCCGCGCAGTATTTT.

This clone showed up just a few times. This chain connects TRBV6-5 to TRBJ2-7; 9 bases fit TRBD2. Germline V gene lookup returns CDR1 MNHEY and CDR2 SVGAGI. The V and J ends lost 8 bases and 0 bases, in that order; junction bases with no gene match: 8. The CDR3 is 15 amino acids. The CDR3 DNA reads TGTGCCAGCGCGACTAGCGGTTTTAGCTCCTACGAGCAGTACTTC. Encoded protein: CASATSGFSSYEQYF.